This T cell receptor beta chain was captured in a study of blood T cells in healthy people across ages. Comments on this clonotype: Its antigen remains unidentified.

Looked up from germline, CDR1 is LGHDT and CDR2 is YNNKEL (reference sequence). V was clipped by 7 bases and J by 1 base, with 13 bases between them. The CDR3 length is 14 residues. Study-wide results and limits: Naive T cell percentage strongly correlated with TCR beta diversity. The study found more naive CD4+ cells and higher diversity in long-lived than aged donors.

Together with a sample-barcoded 5' primer, a J-beta primer mix was included in a second PCR lasting about 7 to 11 cycles. Through a template-switch adaptor with 12 random nucleotides, each cDNA molecule received a tag. Every sample returned 2.5 million or more CDR3-containing paired-end reads. A single record per CDR3 protein comes from TCRdb applying MiXCR to the 5' RACE reads. The table has roughly 1.5 million distinct CDR3 sequences, 42% seen once. J is TRBJ1-1 and V is TRBV3-1; the D gene is possibly TRBD1 (6 bases). The TCR comes from a woman younger than 35 in good health. The sample taken for sequencing was blood. In nucleotides, the CDR3 is TGTGCCAGCACCCCCAGGGGTGGGAACACTGAAGCTTTCTTT. It yields the protein CASTPRGGNTEAFF.